This entry lists 5 T cell receptor beta chains sequenced from one sample in a study of OX40 agonist ivuxolimab in advanced cancers. Generated by immunoSEQ multiplex PCR, the TCRdb table keeps only in-frame clones and is missing some. The sample lists under 15,000 clones, 80% occurring once. The sample in question was CD4+ or CD8+ T cells sorted from blood, obtained in a trial of the OX40 agonist ivuxolimab. These receptor sequences come from an adult with an advanced solid tumor such as melanoma, head and neck, liver or kidney cancer.

The chain couples TRBV14 to TRBJ2-5; D assignment may be TRBD1 or TRBD2 (5 bases each). The CDR3 contains 13 residues. Germline assignment: CDR1 SGHDN and CDR2 FVKESK. The V end was cut by 1 base, the J end by 5 bases, with 8 bases between. In DNA, the CDR3 is TGTGCCAGCAGCCAAGGGGGCGGGGAGACCCAGTACTTC. The encoded protein is CASSQGGGETQYF.

V and J are TRBV7-6 and TRBJ2-3, with D tentatively TRBD1 (5 bases). Germline CDR1 is SGHVS and CDR2 is FNYEAQ. The CDR3 is 13 residues long. V shed 8 bases and J shed 0 bases, with 9 bases lying between them. Here the CDR3 DNA reads TGTGCCAGCGGATCAGGGAGCACAGATACGCAGTATTTT. This encodes CASGSGSTDTQYF.

The CDR3 nucleotides read TGTGCCAGCAGCTATGGGCGTCCCAATGCCTACGAGCAGTACTTC. The encoded protein is CASSYGRPNAYEQYF. V usage is TRBV7-6 and J usage is TRBJ2-7; D call uncertain. There are 15 residues in the CDR3. Trimming stripped 4 bases from V and 2 bases from J, with 15 bases between. Germline loops: CDR1 SGHVS, CDR2 FNYEAQ.

Here the CDR3 reads CASSTRYRGLYEQYF. The CDR3 coding sequence is TGTGCCAGCAGTACCCGCTACAGGGGACTCTACGAGCAGTACTTC. The chain uses TRBV27 and TRBJ2-7, with a possible D match to TRBD1 (7 bases). The length of the CDR3 is 15 residues. Trimming removed 5 bases at V and 3 bases at J, with 17 bases between. Germline CDR1 reads MNHEY; CDR2 reads SMNVEV (reference sequence).

The CDR3 loop reads CASSWTGEDTEAFF. In nucleotides, the CDR3 is TGTGCCAGCAGCTGGACAGGGGAGGACACTGAAGCTTTCTTT. J is TRBJ1-1 and V is TRBV5-4; 9 bases agree with TRBD1. CDR1 and CDR2 from the germline V gene are SGHNT and YYREEE (reference sequence). The CDR3 length is 14 residues. Unmatched junction bases numbered 3, after V lost 3 bases and J lost 3 bases.